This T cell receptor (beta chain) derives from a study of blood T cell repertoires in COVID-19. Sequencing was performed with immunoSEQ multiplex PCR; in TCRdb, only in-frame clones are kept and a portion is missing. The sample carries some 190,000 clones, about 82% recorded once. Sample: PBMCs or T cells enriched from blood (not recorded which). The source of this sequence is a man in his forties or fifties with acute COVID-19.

The DNA of the CDR3 is TGTGCCAGCAGCCCTTCTGGGGCAGGGGGGCACTCTGGAAACACCATATATTTT. It specifies CASSPSGAGGHSGNTIYF. V and J are TRBV9 and TRBJ1-3; 7 positions match TRBD1. Germline CDR1 reads SGDLS; CDR2 reads YYNGEE. Trimming cost V 4 bases and J 0 bases; bases outside gene matches: 13. The CDR3 has 18 amino acids.